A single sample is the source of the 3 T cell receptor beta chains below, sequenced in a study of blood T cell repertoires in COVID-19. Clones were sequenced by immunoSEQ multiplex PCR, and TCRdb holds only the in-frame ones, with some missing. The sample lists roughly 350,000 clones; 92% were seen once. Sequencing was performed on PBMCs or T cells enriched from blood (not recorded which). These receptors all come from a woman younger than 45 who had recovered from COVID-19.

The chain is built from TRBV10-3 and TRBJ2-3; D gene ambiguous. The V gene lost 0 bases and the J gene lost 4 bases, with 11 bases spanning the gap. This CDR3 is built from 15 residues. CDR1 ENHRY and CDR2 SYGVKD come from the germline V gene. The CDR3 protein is CAISESPGTPDTQYF. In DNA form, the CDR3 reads TGTGCCATCAGTGAGTCTCCGGGTACCCCAGATACGCAGTATTTT.

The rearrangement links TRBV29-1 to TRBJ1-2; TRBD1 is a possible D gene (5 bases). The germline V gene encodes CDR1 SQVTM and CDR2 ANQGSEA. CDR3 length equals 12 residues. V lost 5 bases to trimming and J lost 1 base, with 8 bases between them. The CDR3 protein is CSVSGFNYGYTF. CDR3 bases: TGCAGCGTTTCAGGGTTTAACTATGGCTACACCTTC. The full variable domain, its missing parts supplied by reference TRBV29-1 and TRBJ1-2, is SAVISQKPSRDICQRGTSLTIQCQVDSQVTMMFWYRQQPGQSLTLIATANQGSEATYESGFVIDKFPISRPNLTFSTLTVSNMSPEDSSIYLCSVSGFNYGYTFGSGTRLTVV.

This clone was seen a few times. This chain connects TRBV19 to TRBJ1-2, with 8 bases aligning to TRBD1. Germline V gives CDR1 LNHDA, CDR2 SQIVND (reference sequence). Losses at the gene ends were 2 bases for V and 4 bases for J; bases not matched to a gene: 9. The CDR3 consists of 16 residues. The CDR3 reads CASSIQGARSTYGYTF. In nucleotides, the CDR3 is TGTGCCAGTAGTATACAGGGGGCGCGAAGTACCTATGGCTACACCTTC.